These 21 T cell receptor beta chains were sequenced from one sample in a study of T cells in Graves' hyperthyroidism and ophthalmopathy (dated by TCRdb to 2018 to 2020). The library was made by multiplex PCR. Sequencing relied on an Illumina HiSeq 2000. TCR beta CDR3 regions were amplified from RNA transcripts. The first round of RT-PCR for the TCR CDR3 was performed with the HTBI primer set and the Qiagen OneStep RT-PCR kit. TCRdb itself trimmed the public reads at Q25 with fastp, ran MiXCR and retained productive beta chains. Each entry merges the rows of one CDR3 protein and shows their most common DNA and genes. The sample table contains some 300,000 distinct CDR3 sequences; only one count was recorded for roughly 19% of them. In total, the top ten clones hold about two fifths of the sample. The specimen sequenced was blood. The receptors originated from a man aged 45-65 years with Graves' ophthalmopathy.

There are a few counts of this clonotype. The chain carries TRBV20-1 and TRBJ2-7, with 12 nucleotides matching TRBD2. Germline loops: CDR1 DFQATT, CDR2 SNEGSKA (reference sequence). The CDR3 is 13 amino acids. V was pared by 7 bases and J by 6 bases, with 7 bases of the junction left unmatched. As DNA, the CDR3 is TGCAGTGTCCTAGCGGGAGGGCCGACCGAGCAGTACTTC. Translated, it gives CSVLAGGPTEQYF.

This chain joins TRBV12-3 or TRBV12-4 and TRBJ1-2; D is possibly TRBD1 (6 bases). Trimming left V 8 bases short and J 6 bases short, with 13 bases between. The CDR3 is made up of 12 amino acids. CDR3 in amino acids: CASRSGAHGYTF. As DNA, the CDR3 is TGTGCCAGCCGCTCGGGGGCCCATGGCTACACCTTC.

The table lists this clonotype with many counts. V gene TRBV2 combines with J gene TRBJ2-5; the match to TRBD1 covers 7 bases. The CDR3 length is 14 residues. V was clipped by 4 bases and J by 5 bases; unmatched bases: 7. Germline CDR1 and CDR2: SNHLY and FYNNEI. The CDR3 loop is CASSVEGAAETQYF. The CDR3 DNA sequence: TGTGCCAGCAGTGTCGAGGGGGCGGCGGAGACCCAGTACTTC.

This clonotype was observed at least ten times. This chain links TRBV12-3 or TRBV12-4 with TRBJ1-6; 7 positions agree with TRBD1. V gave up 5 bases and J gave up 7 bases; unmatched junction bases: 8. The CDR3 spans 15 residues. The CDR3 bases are TGTGCCAGCAGTGCCTCGAAGGGACAGAATTCACCCCTCCACTTT. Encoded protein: CASSASKGQNSPLHF.

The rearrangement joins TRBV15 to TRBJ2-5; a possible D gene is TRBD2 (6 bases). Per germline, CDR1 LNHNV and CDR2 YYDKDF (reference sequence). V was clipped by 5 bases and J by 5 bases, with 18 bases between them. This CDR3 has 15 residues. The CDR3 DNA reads TGTGCCACCAGCCCGCGAGGTTCGGAGGGGGAGACCCAGTACTTC. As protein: CATSPRGSEGETQYF.

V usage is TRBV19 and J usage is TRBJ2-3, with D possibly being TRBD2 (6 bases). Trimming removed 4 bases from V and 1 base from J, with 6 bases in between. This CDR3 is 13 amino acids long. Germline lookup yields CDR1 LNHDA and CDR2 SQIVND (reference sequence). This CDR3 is CASSRLGTDTQYF. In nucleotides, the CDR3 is TGTGCCAGTAGTAGACTAGGCACAGATACGCAGTATTTT.

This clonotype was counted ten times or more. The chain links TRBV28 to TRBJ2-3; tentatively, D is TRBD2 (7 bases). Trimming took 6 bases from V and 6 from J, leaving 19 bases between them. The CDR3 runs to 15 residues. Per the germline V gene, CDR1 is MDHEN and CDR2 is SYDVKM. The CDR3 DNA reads TGTGCCAGCAGCCTGGGGGCTAGCGGTGACGATACGCAGTATTTT. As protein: CASSLGASGDDTQYF.

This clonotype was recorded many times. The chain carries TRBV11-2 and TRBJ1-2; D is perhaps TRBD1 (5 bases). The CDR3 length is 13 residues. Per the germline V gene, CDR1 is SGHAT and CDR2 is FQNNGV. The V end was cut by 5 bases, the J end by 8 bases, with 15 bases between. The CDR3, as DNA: TGTGCCAGCAGCGCGATGGGGGTCTGGGGCTACACCTTC. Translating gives CASSAMGVWGYTF.

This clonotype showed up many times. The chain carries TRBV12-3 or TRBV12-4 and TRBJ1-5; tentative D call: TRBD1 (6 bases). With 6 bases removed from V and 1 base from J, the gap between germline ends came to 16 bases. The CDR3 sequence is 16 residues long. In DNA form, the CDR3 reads TGTGCCAGCAGCTCACAGGGTACCGGGAGCAATCAGCCCCAGCATTTT. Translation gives CASSSQGTGSNQPQHF.

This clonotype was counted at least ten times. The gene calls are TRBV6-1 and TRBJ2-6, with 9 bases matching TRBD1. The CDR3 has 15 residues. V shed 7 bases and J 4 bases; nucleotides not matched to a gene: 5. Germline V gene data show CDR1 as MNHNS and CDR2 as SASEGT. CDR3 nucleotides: TGTGCCAGCACATACAGGGGGCAAGGGGCCAACGTCCTGACTTTC. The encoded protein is CASTYRGQGANVLTF.

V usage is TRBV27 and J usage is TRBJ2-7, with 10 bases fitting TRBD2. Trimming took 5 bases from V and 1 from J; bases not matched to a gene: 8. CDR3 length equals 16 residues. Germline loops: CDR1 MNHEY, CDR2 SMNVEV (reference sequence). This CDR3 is CASSPWQAGGSYEQYF. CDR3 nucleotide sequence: TGTGCCAGCAGTCCGTGGCAAGCGGGAGGGTCCTACGAGCAGTACTTC.

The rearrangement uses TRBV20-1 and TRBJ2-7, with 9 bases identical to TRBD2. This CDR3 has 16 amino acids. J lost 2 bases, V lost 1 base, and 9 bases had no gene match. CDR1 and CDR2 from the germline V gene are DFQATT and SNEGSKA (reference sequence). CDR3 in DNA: TGCAGTGCTAGAGGCCCGCGAGCGGGAGGACCCTACGAGCAGTACTTC. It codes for CSARGPRAGGPYEQYF.

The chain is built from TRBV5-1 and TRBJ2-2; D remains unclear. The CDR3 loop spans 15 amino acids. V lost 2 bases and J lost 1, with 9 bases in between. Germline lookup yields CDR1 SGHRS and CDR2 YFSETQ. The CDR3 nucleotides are TGCGCCAGCAGCTTACGGACGGGGAACACCGGGGAGCTGTTTTTT. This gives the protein CASSLRTGNTGELFF.

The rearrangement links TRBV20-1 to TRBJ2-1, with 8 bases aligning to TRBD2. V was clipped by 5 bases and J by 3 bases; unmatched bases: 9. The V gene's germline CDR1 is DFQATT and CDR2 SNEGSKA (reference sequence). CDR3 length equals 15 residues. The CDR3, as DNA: TGCAGTGCTGATTCGGGAGGGAGGGGCTACAATGAGCAGTTCTTC. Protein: CSADSGGRGYNEQFF.

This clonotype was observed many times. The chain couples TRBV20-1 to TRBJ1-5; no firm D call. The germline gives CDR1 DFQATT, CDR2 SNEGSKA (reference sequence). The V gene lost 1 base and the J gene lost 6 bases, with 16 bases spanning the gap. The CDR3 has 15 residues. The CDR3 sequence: CSARGGVGGSQPQHF. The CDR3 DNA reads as TGCAGTGCTAGAGGGGGAGTCGGCGGTTCTCAGCCCCAGCATTTT.

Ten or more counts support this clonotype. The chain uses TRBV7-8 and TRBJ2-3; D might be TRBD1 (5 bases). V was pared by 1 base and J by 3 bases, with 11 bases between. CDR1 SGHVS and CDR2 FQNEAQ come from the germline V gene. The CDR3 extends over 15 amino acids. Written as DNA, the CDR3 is TGTGCCAGCAGCTTAGAAGGGGCCTTAACAGATACGCAGTATTTT. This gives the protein CASSLEGALTDTQYF.

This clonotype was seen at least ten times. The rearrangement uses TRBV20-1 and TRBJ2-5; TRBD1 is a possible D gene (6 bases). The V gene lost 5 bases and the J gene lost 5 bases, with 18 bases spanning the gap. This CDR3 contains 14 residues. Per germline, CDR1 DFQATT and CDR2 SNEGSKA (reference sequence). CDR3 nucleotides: TGCAGTGCTGGTGGCCCAGGGGCCCGGGAGACCCAGTACTTC. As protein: CSAGGPGARETQYF.

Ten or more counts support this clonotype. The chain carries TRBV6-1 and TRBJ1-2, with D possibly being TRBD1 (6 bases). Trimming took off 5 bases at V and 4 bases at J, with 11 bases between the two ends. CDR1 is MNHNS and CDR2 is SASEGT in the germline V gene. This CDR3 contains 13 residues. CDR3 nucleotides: TGTGCCAGCAGTACCGGGGGCGGCTATGGCTACACCTTC. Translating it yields CASSTGGGYGYTF.

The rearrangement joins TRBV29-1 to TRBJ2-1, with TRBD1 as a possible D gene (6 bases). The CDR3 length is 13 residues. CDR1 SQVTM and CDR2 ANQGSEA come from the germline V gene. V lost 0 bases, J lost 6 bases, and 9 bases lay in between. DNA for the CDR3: TGCAGCGTTGAAGAACAGGACAGCAATGAGCAGTTCTTC. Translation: CSVEEQDSNEQFF.

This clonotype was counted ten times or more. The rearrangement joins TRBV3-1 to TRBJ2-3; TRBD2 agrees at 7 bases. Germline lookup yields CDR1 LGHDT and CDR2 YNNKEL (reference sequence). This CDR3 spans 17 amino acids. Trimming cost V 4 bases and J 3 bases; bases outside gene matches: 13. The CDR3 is CASSPRMGRELTDTQYF. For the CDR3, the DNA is TGTGCCAGCAGCCCCCGGATGGGGCGGGAGTTGACAGATACGCAGTATTTT.

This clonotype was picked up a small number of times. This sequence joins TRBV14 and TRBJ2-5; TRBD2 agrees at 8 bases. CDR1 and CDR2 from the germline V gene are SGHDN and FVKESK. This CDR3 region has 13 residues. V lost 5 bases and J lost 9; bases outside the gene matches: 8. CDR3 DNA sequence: TGTGCCAGCAGCGGGACTAGTGATATGGCCCAGTACTTC. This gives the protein CASSGTSDMAQYF.